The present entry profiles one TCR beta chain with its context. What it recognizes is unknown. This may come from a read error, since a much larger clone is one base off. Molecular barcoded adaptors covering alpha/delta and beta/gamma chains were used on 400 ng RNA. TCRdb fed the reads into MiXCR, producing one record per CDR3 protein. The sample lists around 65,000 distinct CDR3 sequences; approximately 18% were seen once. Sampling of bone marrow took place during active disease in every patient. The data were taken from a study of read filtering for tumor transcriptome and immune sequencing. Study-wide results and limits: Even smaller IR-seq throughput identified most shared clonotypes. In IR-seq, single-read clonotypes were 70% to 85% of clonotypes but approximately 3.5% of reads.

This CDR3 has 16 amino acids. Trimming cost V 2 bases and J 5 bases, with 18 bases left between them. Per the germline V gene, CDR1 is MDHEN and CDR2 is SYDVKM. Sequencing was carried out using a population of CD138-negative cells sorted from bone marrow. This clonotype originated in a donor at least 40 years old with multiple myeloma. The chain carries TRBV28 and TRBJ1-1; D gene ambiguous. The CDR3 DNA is TGTGCCAGCAGTTTAGCCCGGCGGACCCTGGGGACTGAAGCTTTCTTT. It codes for CASSLARRTLGTEAFF. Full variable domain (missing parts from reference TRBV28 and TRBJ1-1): DVKVTQSSRYLVKRTGEKVFLECVQDMDHENMFWYRQDPGLGLRLIYFSYDVKMKEKGDIPEGYSVSREKKERFSLILESASTNQTSMYLCASSLARRTLGTEAFFGQGTRLTVV.